One sample yielded the 10 T cell receptor beta chains listed below, sequenced in a study of OX40 agonist ivuxolimab in advanced cancers. Using immunoSEQ multiplex PCR, the repertoire was profiled, and TCRdb retains in-frame clones only, with some absent. The sample lists tens of thousands of clones, 89% occurring once. This material consisted of CD4+ or CD8+ T cells sorted from blood, taken in a trial of the OX40 agonist ivuxolimab. Receptors originate from an adult with an advanced solid tumor such as melanoma, head and neck, liver or kidney cancer.

The chain joins TRBV7-3 to TRBJ2-3, with TRBD2 identical over 9 bases. Germline trimming cut 5 bases from V and 1 base from J; bases unmatched to any gene: 4. In germline, CDR1 is SGHTA, CDR2 FQGTGA. This CDR3 is built from 15 residues. The DNA of the CDR3 is TGTGCCAGCAGCGCTAGCGGGAAGGGCACAGATACGCAGTATTTT. Protein sequence: CASSASGKGTDTQYF.

This clone was seen only once. The chain uses TRBV5-6 and TRBJ2-7; 8 bases are a match to TRBD1. The V segment lost 2 bases and the J segment 2 bases; nucleotides outside the gene matches: 3. Germline CDR1 reads SGHDT; CDR2 reads YYEEEE. The CDR3 has 14 residues. In DNA, the CDR3 is TGTGCCAGCAGCTTTGGGACAGGAGCCTACGAGCAGTACTTC. This codes for CASSFGTGAYEQYF.

This chain's CDR3 is CASSLESPLDIQYF. CDR3 coding DNA: TGCGCCAGCAGCTTGGAGTCTCCCTTAGACATTCAGTACTTC. V usage is TRBV5-1 and J usage is TRBJ2-4; D is ambiguous. The CDR3 runs to 14 residues. Trimming removed 0 bases at V and 8 bases at J, with 12 bases between. The germline gives CDR1 SGHRS, CDR2 YFSETQ.

This clone occurred once. The chain is built from TRBV27 and TRBJ2-1; 8 nucleotides line up with TRBD2. The CDR3 is made up of 16 amino acids. The V and J ends lost 0 bases and 7 bases, in that order; junction bases with no gene match: 8. Germline V CDR1 and CDR2: MNHEY, SMNVEV (reference sequence). CDR3 residues: CASSLSSAGVGNEQFF. CDR3 sequence (DNA): TGTGCCAGCAGTTTATCATCAGCGGGAGTCGGTAATGAGCAGTTCTTC.

The CDR3 coding sequence is TGTGCCAGCAGCTTGACTAGCGCCCTCTCAGATACGCAGTATTTT. This codes for CASSLTSALSDTQYF. This chain connects TRBV11-2 to TRBJ2-3; 8 bases are a match to TRBD2. The trim removed 3 bases at V and 4 bases at J, leaving 6 bases unmatched. The germline V gene encodes CDR1 SGHAT and CDR2 FQNNGV. The CDR3 extends over 15 amino acids.

The rearrangement uses TRBV5-1 and TRBJ1-1, with D maybe TRBD1 (6 bases). CDR1 and CDR2 from the germline V gene are SGHRS and YFSETQ. The CDR3 loop spans 14 amino acids. Trimming removed 3 bases from V and 3 bases from J, with 12 bases in between. The CDR3 spells CASSWGRLDTEAFF. As DNA, the CDR3 is TGCGCCAGCAGCTGGGGGCGGTTGGACACTGAAGCTTTCTTT.

V gene TRBV5-4 combines with J gene TRBJ2-3; 8 nucleotides line up with TRBD2. The CDR3 consists of 14 residues. V gave up 4 bases and J gave up 4 bases; unmatched junction bases: 5. Germline CDR1 is SGHNT and CDR2 is YYREEE (reference sequence). CDR3 DNA: TGTGCCAGCAGCAAAGGACTAGCTCCAGATACGCAGTATTTT. Translating gives CASSKGLAPDTQYF. The full variable domain, rest sourced from reference TRBV5-4 and TRBJ2-3, is ETGVTQSPTHLIKTRGQQVTLRCSSQSGHNTVSWYQQALGQGPQFIFQYYREEENGRGNFPPRFSGLQFPNYSSELNVNALELDDSALYLCASSKGLAPDTQYFGPGTRLTVL.

This clone was counted once. The chain has TRBV5-1 and TRBJ1-5, with 8 bases fitting TRBD1. The germline gives CDR1 SGHRS, CDR2 YFSETQ. This CDR3 spans 16 amino acids. After removal of 1 base from V and 0 bases from J, the junction contained 3 bases not matched to a gene. CDR3 residues: CASSLRDRYSNQPQHF. The CDR3 coding sequence is TGCGCCAGCAGCTTGCGGGACAGGTATAGCAATCAGCCCCAGCATTTT.

The chain is built from TRBV7-9 and TRBJ2-3, with a weak D call TRBD2 (5 bases). The CDR3 is 17 residues long. V was clipped by 5 bases and J by 2 bases, with 20 bases between them. CDR1 SEHNR and CDR2 FQNEAQ come from the germline V gene (reference sequence). CDR3 in amino acids: CASSLPETGRYTDTQYF. In DNA, the CDR3 is TGTGCCAGCAGCCTGCCGGAGACGGGGAGATACACAGATACGCAGTATTTT.

V gene TRBV5-1 combines with J gene TRBJ2-7; a possible D gene is TRBD1 (6 bases). Germline V CDR1 and CDR2: SGHRS, YFSETQ. V was shortened by 4 bases and J by 0 bases, with 11 bases between the two germline ends. This CDR3 is built from 14 residues. The CDR3 sequence is CASSPWDNSYEQYF. CDR3 sequence (DNA): TGCGCCAGCAGCCCATGGGACAACTCCTACGAGCAGTACTTC.